These 26 T cell receptor beta chains were all obtained from the same sample, sequenced in a study of blood T cell repertoires in COVID-19. Sequencing used immunoSEQ multiplex PCR; TCRdb keeps in-frame clones, though not all of them. The top ten hold 6% to 8% of the sample, which has 65,000 to 95,000 clones, 88% seen once. Sequencing was performed on peripheral blood. Source of these receptors: a man aged 70-80 years with acute or convalescent COVID-19.

This chain uses TRBV2 with TRBJ2-1, with D possibly matching TRBD1 (7 bases). The CDR3 covers 14 residues. V was shortened by 5 bases and J by 2 bases, with 10 bases between the two germline ends. Germline values: CDR1 SNHLY, CDR2 FYNNEI. CDR3 in amino acids: CASSQGEAYNEQFF. In DNA form, the CDR3 reads TGTGCCAGCAGTCAGGGGGAGGCCTACAATGAGCAGTTCTTC.

The chain uses TRBV10-3 and TRBJ2-2, with 8 bases identical to TRBD1. Germline CDR1 is ENHRY and CDR2 is SYGVKD. There are 17 residues in the CDR3. V trimming: 4 bases; J trimming: 0 bases; junction bases outside the gene matches: 7. CDR3 nucleotides: TGTGCCATCAGTGTGACAGGGGTCTCACCGAACACCGGGGAGCTGTTTTTT. Residues: CAISVTGVSPNTGELFF.

V usage is TRBV9 and J usage is TRBJ1-2; tentative D call: TRBD1 (5 bases). The V gene lost 4 bases and the J gene lost 0 bases, with 13 bases spanning the gap. CDR3 length: 15 residues. The germline V gene encodes CDR1 SGDLS and CDR2 YYNGEE. The CDR3 region is CASSPGPSPNYGYTF. CDR3 coding DNA: TGTGCCAGCAGCCCAGGGCCTAGTCCTAACTATGGCTACACCTTC.

The J gene is TRBJ2-4, the V gene TRBV30, with TRBD1 matching over 10 bases. Unmatched junction bases numbered 2, after V lost 5 bases and J lost 1 base. This CDR3 has 14 residues. Germline CDR1 GTSNPN, CDR2 SVGIG (reference sequence). CDR3 sequence reads: CAWGGQGAKNIQYF. The DNA of the CDR3 is TGTGCCTGGGGGGGACAGGGGGCCAAAAACATTCAGTACTTC.

The chain is built from TRBV6-6 and TRBJ1-2; possible D gene TRBD1, 5 bases. Deletions cut 5 bases from V and 2 bases from J, with 21 bases between. The CDR3 loop spans 17 amino acids. Germline CDR1 is MNHNY and CDR2 is SVGAGI (reference sequence). The CDR3 spells CASSLSLLQEQNYGYTF. As DNA, the CDR3 is TGTGCCAGCAGTCTCTCTCTCTTACAGGAGCAAAACTATGGCTACACCTTC.

For the CDR3, the DNA is TGCGCCAGCAGCCCAGGGACAGGGGTGGGCGAGCAGTACTTC. Its protein is CASSPGTGVGEQYF. The chain uses TRBV5-1 and TRBJ2-7; 10 nucleotides align to TRBD1. Germline CDR1 SGHRS, CDR2 YFSETQ. The V segment lost 4 bases and the J segment 6 bases; nucleotides outside the gene matches: 7. The CDR3 consists of 14 residues.

The V and J genes are TRBV6-5 and TRBJ2-1, with 13 bases lining up with TRBD2. CDR3 length: 15 residues. V shed 6 bases and J 4 bases; nucleotides not matched to a gene: 3. The germline V gene encodes CDR1 MNHEY and CDR2 SVGAGI. The CDR3, as DNA: TGTGCCAGCAGGGGGGGACTAGCGGGGTACAATGAGCAGTTCTTC. It translates to CASRGGLAGYNEQFF.

This chain joins TRBV28 and TRBJ2-1, with D perhaps TRBD1 (5 bases). This CDR3 has 14 residues. Germline CDR1 is MDHEN and CDR2 is SYDVKM. V was pared by 6 bases and J by 6 bases, with 15 bases between. DNA for the CDR3: TGTGCCAGCAGCCCTACAGGAACGGGCAATGAGCAGTTCTTC. Protein: CASSPTGTGNEQFF.

CDR3 loop: CASSGAGGPYEQYF. CDR3 nucleotides: TGTGCCAGCAGTGGAGCGGGAGGGCCCTACGAGCAGTACTTC. This chain links TRBV7-2 with TRBJ2-7; 10 positions match TRBD2. This CDR3 has 14 residues. The germline V gene has CDR1 SGHTA and CDR2 FQGNSA. The junction had 4 bases not matched to a gene; V was cut back by 6 bases and J by 2 bases.

CDR3 amino acids: CASSIAGLGQPTNYGYTF. CDR3 bases: TGTGCCAGTAGTATAGCAGGTCTGGGACAGCCAACTAACTATGGCTACACCTTC. The chain joins TRBV19 to TRBJ1-2, with 7 bases lining up with TRBD1. Germline values: CDR1 LNHDA, CDR2 SQIVND (reference sequence). CDR3 length: 18 residues. With 1 base clipped from V and 0 bases from J, the junction kept 11 bases outside the gene matches. The whole variable domain, remainder taken from reference TRBV19 and TRBJ1-2, is DGGITQSPKYLFRKEGQNVTLSCEQNLNHDAMYWYRQDPGQGLRLIYYSQIVNDFQKGDIAEGYSVSREKKESFPLTVTSAQKNPTAFYLCASSIAGLGQPTNYGYTFGSGTRLTVV.

V usage is TRBV11-2 and J usage is TRBJ2-7; the D is unclear. The V and J ends lost 0 bases and 5 bases respectively, with 14 bases between them. This CDR3 is 15 amino acids long. Per the germline V gene, CDR1 is SGHAT and CDR2 is FQNNGV. The DNA for the CDR3 is TGTGCCAGCAGCTTAGATCTCTGGCAGGCACACGAGCAGTACTTC. It encodes CASSLDLWQAHEQYF.

This chain joins TRBV19 and TRBJ1-2, with TRBD1 matching 7 bases. Germline CDR1 is LNHDA and CDR2 is SQIVND (reference sequence). The V gene end was trimmed by 3 bases and the J gene end by 5 bases; junction bases not matched to a gene: 6. The CDR3 runs 14 residues. This CDR3 reads CASSIPGTDYGYTF. The CDR3 nucleotides are TGTGCCAGTAGTATCCCTGGGACAGATTATGGCTACACCTTC.

This chain uses TRBV12-3 or TRBV12-4 with TRBJ2-3, with D perhaps matching TRBD1 (5 bases). The CDR3 loop spans 13 amino acids. Between the trimmed V and J ends, which lost 8 bases and 7 bases, there was a span of 16 bases. The DNA of the CDR3 is TGTGCCAGCGGGTTTGCAGGGTTGAATACGCAGTATTTT. The encoded protein is CASGFAGLNTQYF.

The gene calls are TRBV28 and TRBJ1-1; D is possibly TRBD1 (5 bases). Germline-derived CDR1 and CDR2 are MDHEN and SYDVKM. V dropped 8 bases and J dropped 4 bases, with 23 bases sitting between them. CDR3 length: 16 residues. The DNA of the CDR3 is TGTGCCAGCGCGAGGTCGAAGGCAGGGAGGTTCACTGAAGCTTTCTTT. Protein product: CASARSKAGRFTEAFF.

The V gene is TRBV7-9, the J gene TRBJ1-1; D gene uncertain. The CDR3 has 14 amino acids. Trimming removed 2 bases from V and 0 bases from J, with 7 bases in between. Germline CDR1 SEHNR, CDR2 FQNEAQ (reference sequence). The DNA for the CDR3 is TGTGCCAGCAGCTTATCTCGAGTGAACACTGAAGCTTTCTTT. Amino acids: CASSLSRVNTEAFF.

The chain is built from TRBV7-2 and TRBJ2-2; perhaps TRBD2 as D (7 bases). Trimming shortened V by 4 bases and J by 3 bases, and 12 bases separated the two germline ends. Germline-derived CDR1 and CDR2 are SGHTA and FQGNSA. CDR3 length: 15 residues. The CDR3 protein is CASSWGGWDTGELFF. The CDR3 nucleotides read TGTGCCAGCAGCTGGGGGGGCTGGGACACCGGGGAGCTGTTTTTT.

The V gene is TRBV6-5, the J gene TRBJ1-2, with TRBD1 identical over 8 bases. J lost 3 bases, V lost 10 bases, and 7 bases had no gene match. This CDR3 is built from 13 residues. Per the germline V gene, CDR1 is MNHEY and CDR2 is SVGAGI. The CDR3 DNA reads TGTGCCACCAATCCAGGGGGCTACTATGGCTACACCTTC. Amino acids: CATNPGGYYGYTF.

The genes are TRBV9 and TRBJ2-3; TRBD2 agrees at 10 bases. CDR3 length: 21 amino acids. Germline V gene lookup returns CDR1 SGDLS and CDR2 YYNGEE. Unmatched junction bases numbered 20, after V lost 0 bases and J lost 4 bases. For the CDR3, the DNA is TGTGCCAGCAGCGTAGGTTCCCTAGGGGTTAGGGCTAGCGGGAGACCAGATACGCAGTATTTT. This gives the protein CASSVGSLGVRASGRPDTQYF.

V gene TRBV27 combines with J gene TRBJ2-7; tentatively, D is TRBD1 (5 bases). This CDR3 contains 15 residues. Germline V gene sequence: CDR1 MNHEY, CDR2 SMNVEV (reference sequence). Trimming took off 5 bases at V and 2 bases at J, with 16 bases between the two ends. The CDR3 DNA follows: TGTGCCAGCAGTAGACAGTCCAACGATCCCTACGAGCAGTACTTC. Encoded protein: CASSRQSNDPYEQYF.

The chain links TRBV2 to TRBJ1-2, with a tentative D call TRBD1 (6 bases). CDR3 length: 12 amino acids. CDR1 is SNHLY and CDR2 is FYNNEI in the germline V gene. Deletions cut 7 bases from V and 3 bases from J, with 9 bases between. The DNA of the CDR3 is TGTGCCAGCAACAGGGAAGACTATGGCTACACCTTC. Its translation is CASNREDYGYTF.

The chain has TRBV24-1 and TRBJ1-2, with 9 bases matching TRBD1. Per the germline V gene, CDR1 is KGHDR and CDR2 is SFDVKD. V gave up 3 bases and J gave up 2 bases; unmatched junction bases: 3. CDR3 size: 15 residues. The CDR3: CATSDPGQGNYGYTF. CDR3 bases: TGTGCCACCAGTGATCCGGGACAGGGCAACTATGGCTACACCTTC.

The chain joins TRBV7-9 to TRBJ2-2; D unresolved. The CDR3 contains 12 residues. V lost 3 bases and J lost 7, with 6 bases in between. CDR1 and CDR2 (germline): SEHNR, FQNEAQ (reference sequence). The CDR3 bases are TGTGCCAGCAGCTTTCAGGTCGGGGAGCTGTTTTTT. Protein product: CASSFQVGELFF.

This clone was found once. CDR3 coding DNA: TGCGCCAGCAGCCAAGATTGGATGGGAGGCGGCACCGGGGAGCTGTTTTTT. Its protein is CASSQDWMGGGTGELFF. This chain joins TRBV4-3 and TRBJ2-2; D is perhaps TRBD2 (6 bases). This CDR3 region has 17 residues. Germline CDR1 and CDR2: LGHNA and YSLEER. Trimming removed 0 bases at V and 4 bases at J, with 15 bases between.

This clone was detected only once. The rearrangement uses TRBV6-2 or TRBV6-3 and TRBJ2-1; 7 bases fit TRBD1. V gave up 2 bases and J gave up 8 bases; unmatched junction bases: 12. This CDR3 region has 16 residues. Germline-derived CDR1 and CDR2 are MNHEY and SVGEGT. The CDR3 DNA is TGTGCCAGCAGTTACCTTAGCGACAGGGTCGGCGATGAGCAGTTCTTC. This codes for CASSYLSDRVGDEQFF.

This sequence joins TRBV5-4 and TRBJ1-2, with 8 bases lining up with TRBD1. CDR3 length: 14 amino acids. Trimming removed 5 bases from V and 6 bases from J; junction bases left unmatched: 9. Germline V gene lookup returns CDR1 SGHNT and CDR2 YYREEE (reference sequence). The CDR3 region has the DNA TGTGCCAGCAGTATAGAGGGGACAGGAGATGGCTACACCTTC. Translation gives CASSIEGTGDGYTF. The full variable domain, with the rest looked up from reference TRBV5-4 and TRBJ1-2, is ETGVTQSPTHLIKTRGQQVTLRCSSQSGHNTVSWYQQALGQGPQFIFQYYREEENGRGNFPPRFSGLQFPNYSSELNVNALELDDSALYLCASSIEGTGDGYTFGSGTRLTVV.

This clone was recorded only once. The chain links TRBV28 to TRBJ2-7; 12 bases fit TRBD2. The CDR3 has 16 residues. Trimming took 6 bases from V and 3 from J; bases not matched to a gene: 9. CDR1 and CDR2 (germline): MDHEN, SYDVKM. The CDR3: CASRLGATSGSYEQYF. CDR3 nucleotides: TGTGCCAGCAGGTTAGGGGCGACTAGCGGGAGCTACGAGCAGTACTTC. The full variable domain, rest sourced from reference TRBV28 and TRBJ2-7, is DVKVTQSSRYLVKRTGEKVFLECVQDMDHENMFWYRQDPGLGLRLIYFSYDVKMKEKGDIPEGYSVSREKKERFSLILESASTNQTSMYLCASRLGATSGSYEQYFGPGTRLTVT.